This T cell receptor (beta chain) stems from a study of blood T cell repertoires in COVID-19 (dated by TCRdb to 2020 to 2021). In the study overall: Collaborator samples came from the United States, Italy and Spain and covered acute and convalescent phases of COVID-19. The material from the prospective study consisted of cDNA or gDNA derived from T cells, B-cell-depleted T cells, or PBMCs. Deeply sampled blood TCRbeta repertoires from subjects exposed to, actively infected with, or recovered from COVID-19 were included in the dataset. The repertoires were made available in a free public database intended to serve as a resource for research on the immune response to SARS-CoV-2. The samples were drawn from two sources: the first 160 participants of the ongoing ImmuneRACE study, and about 1,300 subjects contributed by 6 global collaborators. A de-identified subject ID, COVID-19 status, age in years and sex were almost always included in the sample metadata. Where available, HLA class I and class II types were taken from metadata supplied by the sample provider and were not determined by assay-based typing. What the work shows at the level of the full study, not this receptor alone: The amount of clinical and demographic metadata varied by source and participant and was provided uncurated.

Turning to this clone: Its antigen remains unidentified. Base qualities were left out, and no much larger clone turns up one base away.

The collaborating institutions used their own protocols to collect whole blood in K2EDTA tubes. For TCRbeta analysis, collaborators shipped samples in one of three forms: frozen whole blood, isolated PBMCs, or DNA extracted from either of those sample types. TCRbeta CDR3 regions were amplified from genomic DNA using the immunoSEQ Assay, a bias-controlled multiplex PCR. From the authors' description of their analysis: The number of nucleated cells in each sample was estimated from the amplification of reference gene primers within the assay. To quantify the absolute abundance of each unique TCRbeta CDR3 rearrangement, sequence reads were collapsed and filtered. For each sample, productive Simpson clonality was calculated by taking the square root of Simpson's diversity index across productive rearrangements. What TCRdb holds here is the immuneACCESS table cut down to in-frame rearrangements. Part of the clones is not present; checked against another copy, under half of the missing clones reflect an unresolved V gene, and the others are unexplained. V and J calls plus clone size are reproduced from that table; the DNA served to infer D and trimming. In this sample the table shows under 150,000 clones, roughly 81% of which occur a single time. About 8.4% of the sample rests with the top ten.

Counted from cysteine to phenylalanine, this CDR3 has 12 amino acids. Only the CDR3 DNA stays, 36 bases, in frame from base 1. CDR1 and CDR2 were assigned from the germline V gene (reference sequence) as SEHNR and FQNEAQ. The V end loses 8 bases and the J end loses 3 bases, and a stretch of 10 bases separates them. The sequence joins TRBV7-9 to TRBJ1-2; the best D guess is TRBD1, with 5 bases matching. The TCR originated in a woman aged 50 to 65 with active or convalescent COVID-19. Sample: peripheral blood. The CDR3 in this case is CASGGEDYGYTF. The DNA is TGTGCCAGCGGGGGGGAGGACTATGGCTACACCTTC.